Shown below are 6 T cell receptor beta chains from a single sample sequenced in a study of cytomegalovirus exposure and HLA in healthy donors. This PCR relied on a set of 60 Vbeta primers and 13 Jbeta primers. TCRdb keeps only in-frame clones here, not all; method: immunoSEQ multiplex PCR. The sample has over 85,000 clones, around 80% seen once. Sequences were obtained from PBMCs. These receptors were collected from a man aged 30 to 39 in good health and CMV-seropositive.

The chain is built from TRBV19 and TRBJ2-7, with D perhaps matching TRBD1 (5 bases). CDR1 and CDR2 (germline): LNHDA, SQIVND (reference sequence). V was pared by 5 bases and J by 3 bases, with 11 bases between. The CDR3 totals 13 residues. CDR3 nucleotides: TGTGCCAGTAGTCTCGGACACTTCTACGAGCAGTACTTC. It specifies CASSLGHFYEQYF.

The gene calls are TRBV19 and TRBJ2-3; TRBD2 is a possible D gene (6 bases). V gave up 4 bases and J gave up 12 bases, with 14 bases separating them. Per germline, CDR1 LNHDA and CDR2 SQIVND (reference sequence). The CDR3 loop spans 12 amino acids. The CDR3 sequence is CASSSLRETQYF. CDR3 bases: TGTGCCAGTAGTAGCCTCCGGGAGACTCAGTATTTT.

The chain joins TRBV6-6 to TRBJ2-5; 7 nucleotides agree with TRBD2. The tail of the sequence fits TRBJ2-7 better, so the J call may be wrong. The CDR3 is made up of 14 amino acids. Germline CDR1 is MNHNY and CDR2 is SVGAGI (reference sequence). The CDR3 reads CASSYGGGSYEQYF. CDR3 nucleotides: TGTGCCAGCAGTTACGGGGGAGGGTCTTACGAGCAGTACTTC.

The V gene is TRBV7-3, the J gene TRBJ2-3; TRBD2 matches 9 bases. V was pared by 0 bases and J by 3 bases, with 7 bases of the junction left unmatched. The CDR3 contains 17 residues. Germline V lookup: CDR1 SGHTA, CDR2 FQGTGA. The CDR3 reads CASSLTSASGATDTQYF. The CDR3, as DNA: TGTGCCAGCAGCTTAACATCGGCTAGCGGGGCGACAGATACGCAGTATTTT.

This clone was recorded a few times. The chain uses TRBV4-1 and TRBJ2-2; D call uncertain. This CDR3 region has 16 residues. Per the germline V gene, CDR1 is MGHRA and CDR2 is YSYEKL. The V end lost 1 base, the J end lost 6 bases, and 15 bases lay between the germline ends. CDR3 nucleotide sequence: TGCGCCAGCAGCCAAGTCCGCCTAGTTCGCGCCGGGGAGCTGTTTTTT. The encoded protein is CASSQVRLVRAGELFF.

This clone came up a few times. In nucleotides, the CDR3 is TGTGCCAGCAGTCAAGGACAGTACGGCGGACGGACCCAGTACTTC. Its protein product is CASSQGQYGGRTQYF. The chain combines TRBV6-5 with TRBJ2-5; a weak D match, TRBD1 (6 bases). The ends were cut back, 5 bases at V and 7 bases at J, with 20 bases in the middle. The CDR3 length is 15 residues. CDR1 is MNHEY and CDR2 is SVGAGI in the germline V gene.